Listed below are T cell receptor beta chains from one sample, sequenced in a study of shared clonotypes between healthy human individuals. This table comes from immunoSEQ multiplex PCR, and its TCRdb copy is limited to in-frame clones, with some not included. Among about 380,000 clones listed, around 96% were seen once. Sequencing was done on a sample of memory CD8+ T cells sorted from blood. These receptors were obtained from a man aged 25 to 45 in good health. Both conserved end residues are trimmed from each CDR3. The order of the fields is V gene, clone size, J gene, CDR3 protein. Clone size is stated in some rows and not others, as once, few, many or a class when expanded.

TRBV4-1	once	TRBJ2-3	ASSHQVSDTQY
TRBV15	-	TRBJ2-1	ATSRDIGTSSYNEQF
TRBV6-1	-	TRBJ2-3	ASSDSFYTDTQY
TRBV11-1	-	TRBJ1-1	ASSLLAGQGGSF
TRBV2	few	TRBJ1-5	ASSGQGQPQH
TRBV27	-	TRBJ1-4	ASSPDISRVGKLF
TRBV4-1	-	TRBJ2-1	ASSQVAGLASYNEQF
TRBV28	-	TRBJ1-4	ASWGQGNEKLF
TRBV27	-	TRBJ1-1	ASSFYRTTNTEAF
TRBV20-1	-	TRBJ2-7	SARVREQY
TRBV6-1	-	TRBJ2-1	ASSPGVAGQF
TRBV5-1	-	TRBJ1-5	ASSPGQGNQPQH
TRBV6-1	-	TRBJ2-1	ASSAGTRPYNEQF
TRBV19	-	TRBJ2-1	ASSIRQGSYNEQF
TRBV9	-	TRBJ2-3	ASSPLAGEGDTQY
TRBV14	-	TRBJ2-7	ASSAGGAYEQY
TRBV28	-	TRBJ2-5	ATMDILQETQY
TRBV5-4	-	TRBJ1-1	ASSSKDRGLPTEAF
TRBV9	-	TRBJ1-3	ASSTRTALSGNTIY
TRBV5-1	few	TRBJ2-7	ASSRDRGAYEQY
TRBV11-2	-	TRBJ2-1	ASSLKGYNEQF
TRBV12-5	-	TRBJ1-2	ASGTGGIYGYT
TRBV13	-	TRBJ2-1	ASSYAGWGGGDEQF
TRBV28	-	TRBJ1-1	ASRAGTLNTEAF
TRBV7-3	-	TRBJ1-1	ASSHQAGIEAF
TRBV4-1	-	TRBJ2-5	ASSQAVQETQY
TRBV19	-	TRBJ1-3	ASSPARNTIY
TRBV7-9	-	TRBJ2-1	ASSLVGTFNEQF
TRBV30	-	TRBJ1-2	AWSALLRDGYT
TRBV5-4	-	TRBJ2-1	ASSRPTSQIDEQF
TRBV30	-	TRBJ1-2	AQRGRPWSNYGYT
TRBV28	-	TRBJ1-5	ASEGLYQPQH
TRBV5-1	-	TRBJ2-7	ASSLIGEGYEQY
TRBV27	once	TRBJ1-5	ASSLAAGIGQPQH
TRBV11-2	-	TRBJ2-1	ASSLRLGSSYNEQF
TRBV2	-	TRBJ2-1	ASSSTTGGASYNEQF
TRBV7-2	-	TRBJ2-5	ASSRRPLETQY
TRBV19	-	TRBJ2-3	ASSMWRGDTQY
TRBV2	-	TRBJ1-2	ASSGQGLSLSGYT
TRBV30	once	TRBJ2-7	ACKLAGVVYEQY
TRBV7-2	-	TRBJ2-3	ASSSRLALSTDTQY
TRBV2	once	TRBJ2-7	ASDRTEGLPYEQY
TRBV30	-	TRBJ2-7	AWGQGALYEQY
TRBV2	-	TRBJ2-4	ASSPRDLAKNIQY
TRBV28	-	TRBJ1-1	ASSLPGQGATEAF